The sequence of this TCR beta chain was determined in a study of T cell responses to AZD1222 COVID-19 vaccine. About this clone itself: The target antigen is unknown.

Clones were sequenced by immunoSEQ multiplex PCR, and TCRdb holds only the in-frame ones, with some missing. The repertoire holds some 200,000 clones, with about 88% as singletons. CDR1 and CDR2 (germline): MGHDK, SYGVNS. The CDR3 contains 14 residues. Trimming took off 8 bases at V and 3 bases at J, with 16 bases between the two ends. Whole-study results and caveats: Sampling captured repertoires only after the peak T cell response. Baseline seropositives among AZD1222 recipients totaled only six. The sample set comprised mostly white British donors with more females, and clonal diversity was possibly underestimated.

Sequencing used peripheral blood, obtained 28 days after the second AZD1222 dose. The genes are TRBV25-1 and TRBJ1-2; no clear D. The sequence was collected from an adult who received the AZD1222 COVID-19 vaccine. The chain's CDR3 is CASSGESRHYGYTF. In DNA form, the CDR3 reads TGTGCCAGCTCCGGGGAGTCCCGCCACTATGGCTACACCTTC.